There are many counts of the clone carrying this TCR beta chain. Across 18 months, stable Graves' hyperthyroidism was marked by no progression to ophthalmopathy. Amplification yielded TCR beta CDR3 regions, with RNA transcripts as the source. A first-round RT-PCR of the TCR CDR3 used the HTBI primer set. TCRdb called the multiplex PCR reads again in MiXCR, with one record for every CDR3 protein. The sample consists of 600,000 to 750,000 distinct CDR3 sequences, 17% of them appearing once. J was trimmed by 0 bases and V by 8 bases; bases with no gene match: 4. The CDR3 extends over 17 amino acids. The germline gives CDR1 SNHLY, CDR2 FYNNEI. This sample was included in a study of T cells in Graves' hyperthyroidism and ophthalmopathy.

The sample consisted of blood. This receptor was taken from a man aged 50 to 60 with Graves' hyperthyroidism. The chain carries TRBV2 and TRBJ2-1, with TRBD2 matching 16 bases. The CDR3, as DNA: TGTGCCAGCGGGGGACTAGCGGGAGGGAGCTCCTACAATGAGCAGTTCTTC. This encodes CASGGLAGGSSYNEQFF.